This TCR beta chain derives from a study of blood T cell repertoires in COVID-19. The wider study: Samples taken during acute and convalescent COVID-19 were collected in the United States, Italy and Spain. PBMCs, B-cell-depleted T cells, or T cells were the source of the cDNA or gDNA that made up the material.

Original handling: Amplifying reference gene primers gave estimates of nucleated cell counts. Only in-frame clones appear in the TCRdb table, and some are missing; sequencing was by immunoSEQ multiplex PCR. The V and J calls and clone size are taken from that table; D and trimming were inferred from the DNA. The sample carries more than 110,000 clones, approximately 87% recorded once. Germline V lookup: CDR1 SGHTA, CDR2 FQGTGA. Trimming removed 5 bases from V and 4 bases from J; junction bases left unmatched: 3. The CDR3 loop spans 15 amino acids. The V gene is TRBV7-3, the J gene TRBJ2-1; TRBD2 matches 12 bases. The TCR originated in a human donor in a cohort sampled during active COVID-19. Sequencing input: peripheral blood. The CDR3: CASSQLAGGYNEQFF. Here the CDR3 DNA reads TGTGCCAGCAGCCAACTAGCGGGGGGTTACAATGAGCAGTTCTTC.